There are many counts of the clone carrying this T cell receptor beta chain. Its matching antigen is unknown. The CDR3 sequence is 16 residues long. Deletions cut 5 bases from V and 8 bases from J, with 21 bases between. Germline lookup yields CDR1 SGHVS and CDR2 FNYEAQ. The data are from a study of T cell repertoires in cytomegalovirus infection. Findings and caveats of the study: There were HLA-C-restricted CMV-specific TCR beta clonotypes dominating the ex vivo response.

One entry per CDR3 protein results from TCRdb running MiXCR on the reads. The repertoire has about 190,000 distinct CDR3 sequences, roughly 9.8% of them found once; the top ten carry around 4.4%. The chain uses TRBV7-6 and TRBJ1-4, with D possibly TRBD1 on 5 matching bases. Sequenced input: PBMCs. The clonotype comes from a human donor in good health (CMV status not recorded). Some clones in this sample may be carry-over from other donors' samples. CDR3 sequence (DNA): TGTGCCAGCAGCCCGCTAAATCAGGGTTTCGGCGAAAAACTGTTTTTT. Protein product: CASSPLNQGFGEKLFF. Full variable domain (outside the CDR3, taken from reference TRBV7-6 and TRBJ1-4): GAGVSQSPRYKVTKRGQDVALRCDPISGHVSLYWYRQALGQGPEFLTYFNYEAQQDKSGLPNDRFSAERPEGSISTLTIQRTEQRDSAMYRCASSPLNQGFGEKLFFGSGTQLSVL.